The 19 T cell receptor beta chains presented below share a single source sample, sequenced in a study of CXCR3-negative and CXCR3-positive naive CD8 T cells. Study-level points and caveats: Against CXCR3-negative naive cells, CXCR3-positive naive cells showed more hydrophobic TRB CDR3s.

With UMI labels, 5' RACE was used to prepare the TRB cDNA libraries. TCRdb reprocessed the 5' RACE reads and keeps a single row for each CDR3 protein, giving no DNA. The record lists about 89,000 distinct CDR3 sequences, of which the ten most abundant hold 0.5% to 0.6%. Antigen specificity for these receptors is unknown. The source material was naive CXCR3+ CD8+ T cells from blood. Subset in this sample: CD45RO-CCR7+CD27+CD95- naive CD8+ T cells expressing CXCR3 (TNR3+). The receptors originated from a human donor in good health. Some clones in this sample may be carry-over from other donors' samples.

The chain couples TRBV29-1 to TRBJ2-1; TCRdb lists TRBD1, though no DNA is available to test this call. CDR3 length equals 15 residues. Per germline, CDR1 SQVTM and CDR2 ANQGSEA. CDR3 amino acids: CSVELRDRGYNEQFF.

The CDR3 protein is CASSPVHTLYGYTF. V is TRBV7-9 and J is TRBJ1-2. The CDR3 consists of 14 residues. Looked up from germline, CDR1 is SEHNR and CDR2 is FQNEAQ (reference sequence). Complete variable domain (other parts from reference TRBV7-9 and TRBJ1-2): DTGVSQNPRHKITKRGQNVTFRCDPISEHNRLYWYRQTLGQGPEFLTYFQNEAQLEKSRLLSDRFSAERPKGSFSTLEIQRTEQGDSAMYLCASSPVHTLYGYTFGSGTRLTVV.

This rearrangement joins TRBV5-5 to TRBJ2-7. The CDR3 sequence is 11 residues long. CDR1 SGHKS and CDR2 YYEKEE come from the germline V gene (reference sequence). This CDR3 is CASSLTDEQYF.

The chain carries TRBV27 and TRBJ2-1; TCRdb's D gene call, TRBD1, goes unchecked for lack of DNA. The germline V gene has CDR1 MNHEY and CDR2 SMNVEV (reference sequence). This CDR3 has 14 amino acids. The CDR3 loop reads CASTKGGTNNEQFF.

V and J are TRBV5-1 and TRBJ2-1; absent DNA, TCRdb's TRBD2 call cannot be checked. This CDR3 has 15 residues. CDR1 SGHRS and CDR2 YFSETQ come from the germline V gene. CDR3 residues: CASSLLAGAHNEQFF. Full variable domain (missing parts from reference TRBV5-1 and TRBJ2-1): KAGVTQTPRYLIKTRGQQVTLSCSPISGHRSVSWYQQTPGQGLQFLFEYFSETQRNKGNFPGRFSGRQFSNSRSEMNVSTLELGDSALYLCASSLLAGAHNEQFFGPGTRLTVL.

V is TRBV12-5 and J is TRBJ2-5; lacking DNA, the TRBD1 call made by TCRdb goes unchecked. Germline values: CDR1 LGHNT, CDR2 FRNRAP. The CDR3 is made up of 16 amino acids. The CDR3 sequence is CASALVVGGVQETQYF.

This chain uses TRBV7-2 with TRBJ2-3; TCRdb outputs TRBD1, but without DNA this stays unchecked. Looked up from germline, CDR1 is SGHTA and CDR2 is FQGNSA. The CDR3 sequence is 17 residues long. The CDR3 here is CASSSRQGGAYLDTQYF.

The chain uses TRBV10-2 and TRBJ2-1; TCRdb gives TRBD2 as the D gene, but with no DNA this cannot be confirmed. CDR1 and CDR2 (germline): WSHSY, SAAADI. The CDR3 totals 14 residues. This CDR3 reads CASSEGGLVNEQFF.

The rearrangement links TRBV1 to TRBJ2-7; the TCRdb call, TRBD2, lacks DNA for checking. TRBV1 is described as a pseudogene. The CDR3 covers 16 residues. The CDR3 is CTSSHRGTSGSYEQYF.

The rearrangement uses TRBV28 and TRBJ2-1; as DNA is missing, the TRBD1 call by TCRdb cannot be tested. CDR1 MDHEN and CDR2 SYDVKM come from the germline V gene. The CDR3 is made up of 15 amino acids. CDR3 amino acids: CAIEEGAGSYNEQFF.

The CDR3 is CASTEGFTDTQYF. The J gene is TRBJ2-3, the V gene TRBV2; absent DNA, TCRdb's TRBD2 call cannot be checked. The CDR3 contains 13 residues. From germline, CDR1 is SNHLY and CDR2 FYNNEI.

CDR3 sequence reads: CASSLGLAAGTDTQYF. This chain links TRBV28 with TRBJ2-3; TCRdb indicates TRBD2, and absent DNA this call remains unverified. This CDR3 contains 16 residues. The germline V gene encodes CDR1 MDHEN and CDR2 SYDVKM.

The chain is built from TRBV20-1 and TRBJ2-7; the TRBD1 assignment by TCRdb is unverifiable without DNA. CDR1 and CDR2 (germline): DFQATT, SNEGSKA (reference sequence). CDR3 length: 12 amino acids. CDR3: CSARTASYEQYF.

The gene calls are TRBV28 and TRBJ2-3. CDR1 and CDR2 from the germline V gene are MDHEN and SYDVKM. The length of the CDR3 is 16 residues. CDR3: CASSFLTASSTDTQYF.

The genes are TRBV28 and TRBJ2-3; the TCRdb D gene call, TRBD1, has no DNA to confirm it. The CDR3 consists of 11 residues. CDR1 and CDR2 from the germline V gene are MDHEN and SYDVKM. The CDR3 sequence: CATGGPDTQYF.

This chain uses TRBV28 with TRBJ2-1; TCRdb reports TRBD1, a call that lacks DNA to check it against. CDR3 length equals 14 residues. Germline V lookup: CDR1 MDHEN, CDR2 SYDVKM. CDR3 residues: CASSWDGQYNEQFF.

V usage is TRBV20-1 and J usage is TRBJ2-1; the TCRdb D gene call, TRBD2, has no DNA to confirm it. The CDR3 spans 20 residues. The germline V gene has CDR1 DFQATT and CDR2 SNEGSKA (reference sequence). The CDR3 spells CSARGLPGTSGGASYNEQFF.

The chain links TRBV9 to TRBJ1-2; TCRdb returns TRBD1, unconfirmable since there is no DNA. This CDR3 has 12 amino acids. CDR1 and CDR2 (germline): SGDLS, YYNGEE. CDR3 sequence reads: CASSVDRRGYTF.

The chain employs TRBV9 and TRBJ2-7. CDR1 is SGDLS and CDR2 is YYNGEE in the germline V gene. This CDR3 is built from 15 residues. The CDR3 is CASSPDLGSTYEQYF.